The present T cell receptor beta chain was sequenced within a study of blood T cell repertoires in COVID-19. About the research overall: Samples came from the United States, Italy and Spain, spanning acute and convalescent COVID-19. Sample material is recorded as cDNA or gDNA derived from T cells, B-cell-depleted T cells, or PBMCs.

CDR1 is MDHEN, CDR2 SYDVKM, per germline. The CDR3 is made up of 17 amino acids. V gave up 3 bases and J gave up 1 base; unmatched junction bases: 7. Generated by immunoSEQ multiplex PCR, the TCRdb table keeps only in-frame clones and is missing some. The data contain about 81,000 clones, around 91% of them singletons. Source material: peripheral blood. The chain combines TRBV28 with TRBJ1-1, with 11 bases identical to TRBD1. The origin of this receptor is an older man with active or convalescent COVID-19. The DNA for the CDR3 is TGTGCCAGCAGTTTCTCGGACAGGGGGCTAAAGAACACTGAAGCTTTCTTT. It specifies CASSFSDRGLKNTEAFF.